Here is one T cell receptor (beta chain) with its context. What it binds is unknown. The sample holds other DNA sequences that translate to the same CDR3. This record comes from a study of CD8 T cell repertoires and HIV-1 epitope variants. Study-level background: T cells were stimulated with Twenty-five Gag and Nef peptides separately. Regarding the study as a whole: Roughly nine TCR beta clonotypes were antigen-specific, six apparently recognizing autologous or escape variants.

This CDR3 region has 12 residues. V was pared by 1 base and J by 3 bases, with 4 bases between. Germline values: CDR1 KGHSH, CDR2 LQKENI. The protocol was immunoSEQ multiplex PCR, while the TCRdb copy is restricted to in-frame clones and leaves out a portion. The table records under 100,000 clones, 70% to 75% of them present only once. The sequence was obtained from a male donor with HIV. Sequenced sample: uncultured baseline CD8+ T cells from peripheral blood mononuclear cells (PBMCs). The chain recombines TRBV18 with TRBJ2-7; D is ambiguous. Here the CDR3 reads CASSPRDYEQYF. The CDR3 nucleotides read TGTGCCAGCTCACCACGGGACTACGAGCAGTACTTC.